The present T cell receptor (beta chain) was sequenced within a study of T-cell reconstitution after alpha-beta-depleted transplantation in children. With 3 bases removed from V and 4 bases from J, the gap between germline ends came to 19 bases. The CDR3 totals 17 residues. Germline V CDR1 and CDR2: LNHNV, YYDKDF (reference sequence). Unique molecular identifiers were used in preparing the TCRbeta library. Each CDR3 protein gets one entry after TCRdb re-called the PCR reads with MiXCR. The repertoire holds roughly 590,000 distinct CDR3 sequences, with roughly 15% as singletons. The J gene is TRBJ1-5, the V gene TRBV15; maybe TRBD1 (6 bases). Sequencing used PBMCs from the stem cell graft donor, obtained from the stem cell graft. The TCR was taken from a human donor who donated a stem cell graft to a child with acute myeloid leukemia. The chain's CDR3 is CATSRVYGGRSNQPQHF. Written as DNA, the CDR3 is TGTGCCACCAGCAGGGTTTATGGGGGGCGTTCAAATCAGCCCCAGCATTTT.